The text below deals with one T cell receptor beta chain. These data come from a study of CD8 T cells in Susac syndrome. RNA amounts of about 0.5 to 1 ug underwent reverse transcription with random hexamers. Each CDR3 protein gets one entry after TCRdb re-called the immunoSEQ multiplex PCR reads with MiXCR. The data contain around 100,000 distinct CDR3 sequences, around 95% of them singletons. CDR3 length: 11 residues. Germline loops: CDR1 LGHDT, CDR2 YNNKEL (reference sequence). The V end lost 1 base, the J end lost 8 bases, and 5 bases lay between the germline ends. The sequence came from a human donor with Susac syndrome. The chain uses TRBV3-1 and TRBJ1-1; D is uncertain. The sequenced sample consisted of CD8+ T cells from PBMCs. CDR3 residues: CASSQGVEAFF. CDR3 bases: TGTGCCAGCAGCCAAGGGGTGGAAGCTTTCTTT.